One and the same sample provided the 27 T cell receptor beta chains below, sequenced in a study of blood T cell repertoires in COVID-19. Libraries were prepared by immunoSEQ multiplex PCR; TCRdb keeps only in-frame clonotypes and omits some of them. Here the sample spans tens of thousands of clones, about 89% being singletons. Sequencing used peripheral blood. All receptors come from a man aged 55-75 years with acute or convalescent COVID-19.

The chain couples TRBV3-1 (or the pseudogene TRBV3-2) to TRBJ1-5, with a possible D match to TRBD1 (5 bases). Germline V gene lookup returns CDR1 LGHDT and CDR2 YNNKEL (reference sequence). V lost 0 bases to trimming and J lost 9 bases, with 15 bases between them. The CDR3 sequence is 15 residues long. As DNA, the CDR3 is TGTGCCAGCAGCCAAGATGCGGGGCAAGGTCGGCCCCAGCATTTT. This codes for CASSQDAGQGRPQHF.

On this clone itself: Other DNA sequences of this sample code for an identical CDR3. The rearrangement joins TRBV9 to TRBJ1-5; no definite D call. The CDR3 runs to 13 residues. Germline V CDR1 and CDR2: SGDLS, YYNGEE. The V and J ends lost 0 bases and 5 bases respectively, with 6 bases between them. This CDR3 reads CASSVAPDQPQHF. The CDR3, as DNA: TGTGCCAGCAGCGTAGCTCCAGATCAGCCCCAGCATTTT.

V is TRBV6-5 and J is TRBJ1-2, with D uncertain. The CDR3 consists of 14 residues. CDR1 is MNHEY and CDR2 is SVGAGI in the germline V gene. Trimming removed 6 bases from V and 3 bases from J, with 14 bases in between. Here the CDR3 DNA reads TGTGCCAGCAGGAGGGAGATGTGGGACTATGGCTACACCTTC. Amino acid sequence: CASRREMWDYGYTF.

The J gene is TRBJ2-1, the V gene TRBV7-3; TRBD2 agrees at 8 bases. The CDR3 contains 16 residues. In germline, CDR1 is SGHTA, CDR2 FQGTGA. After removal of 6 bases from V and 1 base from J, the junction contained 8 bases not matched to a gene. The CDR3 DNA is TGTGCCAGCAGTTCCGGCCTAGCGGGTTCCTACAATGAGCAGTTCTTC. Protein sequence: CASSSGLAGSYNEQFF.

This CDR3 reads CASSPNRGTNEKLFF. DNA of the CDR3: TGTGCCAGCAGTCCCAACAGGGGCACCAATGAAAAACTGTTTTTT. The chain uses TRBV6-5 and TRBJ1-4; 7 nucleotides agree with TRBD1. CDR1 and CDR2 from the germline V gene are MNHEY and SVGAGI. The CDR3 is made up of 15 amino acids. The trim removed 5 bases at V and 5 bases at J, leaving 8 bases unmatched.

The chain recombines TRBV5-1 with TRBJ1-4, with 8 bases lining up with TRBD1. Germline V gene sequence: CDR1 SGHRS, CDR2 YFSETQ. The CDR3 loop spans 15 amino acids. Germline trimming cut 5 bases from V and 3 bases from J; bases unmatched to any gene: 6. This chain's CDR3 is CASRPQGVANEKLFF. The CDR3 DNA reads as TGCGCCAGCAGACCACAGGGGGTCGCTAATGAAAAACTGTTTTTT. Variable domain in full (rest from reference TRBV5-1 and TRBJ1-4): KAGVTQTPRYLIKTRGQQVTLSCSPISGHRSVSWYQQTPGQGLQFLFEYFSETQRNKGNFPGRFSGRQFSNSRSEMNVSTLELGDSALYLCASRPQGVANEKLFFGSGTQLSVL.

V usage is TRBV10-3 and J usage is TRBJ1-1; the D gene is possibly TRBD1 (5 bases). Looked up from germline, CDR1 is ENHRY and CDR2 is SYGVKD. V was pared by 5 bases and J by 0 bases, with 10 bases between. The CDR3 covers 14 residues. The CDR3 is CAISRGQMNTEAFF. The CDR3 DNA reads as TGTGCCATCAGTAGGGGCCAGATGAACACTGAAGCTTTCTTT.

The chain has TRBV7-2 and TRBJ1-2, with D possibly being TRBD1 (6 bases). Germline-derived CDR1 and CDR2 are SGHTA and FQGNSA. V dropped 3 bases and J dropped 7 bases, with 21 bases sitting between them. This CDR3 contains 16 residues. The CDR3 nucleotides read TGTGCCAGCAGCTTCACGGGGGGGCAGGGTCTCGGTGGCTACACCTTC. Encoded protein: CASSFTGGQGLGGYTF.

CDR3 bases: TGTGCCAGCAGGACAGGGGAACTGGGTGAGCAGTTCTTC. This translates into CASRTGELGEQFF. The rearrangement uses TRBV6-5 and TRBJ2-1, with 8 bases that match TRBD1. Germline V gene sequence: CDR1 MNHEY, CDR2 SVGAGI. V was pared by 6 bases and J by 9 bases, with 7 bases of the junction left unmatched. The CDR3 consists of 13 residues.

The chain combines TRBV11-3 with TRBJ2-5; 7 bases match TRBD1. The length of the CDR3 is 14 residues. The germline V gene has CDR1 SGHNT and CDR2 YENEEA. V lost 5 bases, J lost 5 bases, and 8 bases stayed unmatched. The CDR3 loop reads CASSPRQGVETQYF. The CDR3 DNA reads as TGTGCCAGCAGCCCGAGACAGGGTGTTGAGACCCAGTACTTC.

This clone was found once. V usage is TRBV7-3 and J usage is TRBJ2-3, with 8 bases that match TRBD1. Trimming cost V 3 bases and J 1 base; bases outside gene matches: 3. CDR1 and CDR2 from the germline V gene are SGHTA and FQGTGA. CDR3 length: 15 residues. The CDR3 here is CASSLSRGRTDTQYF. DNA of the CDR3: TGTGCCAGCAGCTTGTCCAGGGGGCGCACAGATACGCAGTATTTT. Variable domain in full (rest from reference TRBV7-3 and TRBJ2-3): GAGVSQTPSNKVTEKGKYVELRCDPISGHTALYWYRQSLGQGPEFLIYFQGTGAADDSGLPNDRFFAVRPEGSVSTLKIQRTERGDSAVYLCASSLSRGRTDTQYFGPGTRLTVL.

The chain joins TRBV7-9 to TRBJ1-2; 7 bases map to TRBD1. Germline V CDR1 and CDR2: SEHNR, FQNEAQ (reference sequence). The CDR3 covers 15 residues. V dropped 7 bases and J dropped 8; count of bases not matched to a gene: 16. The CDR3 region has the DNA TGTGCCAGCACCCAGGGGGGACCGGCAGCAGAAGGCTACACCTTC. This encodes CASTQGGPAAEGYTF.

V and J are TRBV5-1 and TRBJ1-2; 8 positions agree with TRBD1. The V segment lost 4 bases and the J segment 5 bases; nucleotides outside the gene matches: 4. Germline CDR1 is SGHRS and CDR2 is YFSETQ. The CDR3 consists of 13 residues. The CDR3 is CASSLTGAYGYTF. The CDR3 nucleotides read TGCGCCAGCAGCCTGACAGGGGCTTATGGCTACACCTTC.

The V and J genes are TRBV5-6 and TRBJ1-1; D unresolved. The germline V gene has CDR1 SGHDT and CDR2 YYEEEE. Trimming left V 4 bases short and J 0 bases short, with 10 bases between. This CDR3 contains 14 residues. This CDR3 reads CASSTRVVNTEAFF. The CDR3 bases are TGTGCCAGCAGCACTAGGGTGGTGAACACTGAAGCTTTCTTT.

The chain carries TRBV7-9 and TRBJ1-2; no reliable D call. Germline values: CDR1 SEHNR, CDR2 FQNEAQ (reference sequence). This CDR3 contains 16 residues. V was clipped by 5 bases and J by 0 bases, with 16 bases between them. The CDR3: CASSLETSPANYGYTF. The CDR3 DNA reads TGTGCCAGCAGCCTTGAGACTTCTCCAGCTAACTATGGCTACACCTTC. The complete variable domain, with remaining parts taken from reference TRBV7-9 and TRBJ1-2, reads DTGVSQNPRHKITKRGQNVTFRCDPISEHNRLYWYRQTLGQGPEFLTYFQNEAQLEKSRLLSDRFSAERPKGSFSTLEIQRTEQGDSAMYLCASSLETSPANYGYTFGSGTRLTVV.

The genes are TRBV7-2 and TRBJ2-3, with TRBD2 matching over 16 bases. Unmatched junction bases numbered 6, after V lost 5 bases and J lost 1 base. The CDR3 has 18 residues. Germline CDR1 reads SGHTA; CDR2 reads FQGNSA. CDR3 sequence: CASSVGLAGGRGTDTQYF. The CDR3 nucleotides are TGTGCCAGCAGCGTGGGACTAGCGGGGGGGCGAGGCACAGATACGCAGTATTTT.

J is TRBJ2-3 and V is TRBV6-2 or TRBV6-3, with 16 nucleotides matching TRBD2. Germline CDR1 and CDR2: MNHEY and SVGEGT. The CDR3 loop spans 22 amino acids. Trimming at V came to 6 bases and at J to 6 bases, leaving 24 bases not matched to a gene. The CDR3 here is CASSRPPGTSGGASTRSDTQYF. DNA of the CDR3: TGTGCCAGCAGCCGCCCCCCCGGGACTAGCGGGGGGGCCTCGACTCGGTCGGATACGCAGTATTTT.

The chain employs TRBV24-1 and TRBJ1-6; D gene unclear. Trimming shortened V by 9 bases and J by 7 bases, and 15 bases separated the two germline ends. The germline V gene encodes CDR1 KGHDR and CDR2 SFDVKD. The CDR3 is made up of 14 amino acids. The CDR3 DNA sequence: TGTGCCACCGCGACAAATCAGCCAAATTCACCCCTCCACTTT. Encoded protein: CATATNQPNSPLHF.

There are a few counts of this clone. The chain employs TRBV2 and TRBJ1-2, with a tentative D call TRBD1 (6 bases). The CDR3 is made up of 14 amino acids. Germline CDR1 is SNHLY and CDR2 is FYNNEI. Trimming pared 6 bases from V and 8 bases from J, leaving 19 bases between. The CDR3 protein is CASRVGQLVGGYTF. As DNA, the CDR3 is TGTGCCAGCAGAGTCGGACAGTTGGTTGGCGGCTACACCTTC. Based on the CDR3 plus reference TRBV2 and TRBJ1-2, the full variable domain is EPEVTQTPSHQVTQMGQEVILRCVPISNHLYFYWYRQILGQKVEFLVSFYNNEISEKSEIFDDQFSVERPDGSNFTLKIRSTKLEDSAMYFCASRVGQLVGGYTFGSGTRLTVV.

The chain recombines TRBV5-4 with TRBJ1-1; D might be TRBD1 (6 bases). The V and J ends lost 0 bases and 6 bases respectively, with 15 bases between them. Per the germline V gene, CDR1 is SGHNT and CDR2 is YYREEE (reference sequence). The CDR3 runs to 15 residues. The CDR3 DNA follows: TGTGCCAGCAGCTTGGTCGGGGGGCGCGGACCTGAAGCTTTCTTT. This sequence encodes CASSLVGGRGPEAFF.

This chain connects TRBV7-8 to TRBJ2-3; possibly TRBD2 for D (6 bases). CDR3 length equals 15 residues. V lost 1 base and J lost 6, with 14 bases in between. Germline V gene lookup returns CDR1 SGHVS and CDR2 FQNEAQ. The CDR3: CASSLGAGTSDTQYF. DNA of the CDR3: TGTGCCAGCAGCTTAGGGGCAGGGACTTCGGATACGCAGTATTTT.

The chain links TRBV5-6 to TRBJ1-1, with D uncertain. Trimming took 9 bases from V and 5 from J, leaving 17 bases between them. Germline CDR1 and CDR2: SGHDT and YYEEEE. The CDR3 consists of 13 residues. DNA of the CDR3: TGTGCCACCTCCCGGGGAGTTGGGACTGAAGCTTTCTTT. It is translated as CATSRGVGTEAFF.

This clone was seen a single time. The chain carries TRBV3-1 (or the pseudogene TRBV3-2) and TRBJ2-7; 8 nucleotides match TRBD1. The CDR3 sequence is 14 residues long. Germline assignment: CDR1 LGHDT and CDR2 YNNKEL (reference sequence). The junction had 5 bases not matched to a gene; V was cut back by 4 bases and J by 3 bases. Here the CDR3 DNA reads TGTGCCAGCAGCCGATTCACAGGGGGCTACGAGCAGTACTTC. The encoded protein is CASSRFTGGYEQYF.

The chain combines TRBV4-2 with TRBJ1-4; D is undetermined. The length of the CDR3 is 18 residues. Germline V gives CDR1 LGHNA, CDR2 YNFKEQ. V lost 0 bases to trimming and J lost 5 bases, with 19 bases between them. DNA of the CDR3: TGTGCCAGCAGCCAAGAATCTCGGACCCCGGGGATGAATGAAAAACTGTTTTTT. This encodes CASSQESRTPGMNEKLFF.

As concerns this clone: Germline and junction disagree at one end, which may indicate a read error. The chain links TRBV7-7 to TRBJ2-1; a possible D gene is TRBD1 (6 bases). The CDR3 runs 15 residues. Per the germline V gene, CDR1 is SSHAT and CDR2 is FNYEAQ (reference sequence). The CDR3 region has the DNA TGTGCTAGCAGCACCGGACAGAGCTCCTACAATGAGCAGTTCTTC. It codes for CASSTGQSSYNEQFF.

The V gene is TRBV30, the J gene TRBJ1-1, with D possibly being TRBD1 (6 bases). This CDR3 has 13 amino acids. With 5 bases removed from V and 4 bases from J, the gap between germline ends came to 14 bases. Germline V gene sequence: CDR1 GTSNPN, CDR2 SVGIG (reference sequence). This CDR3 is CAWVYRVGTEAFF. The CDR3 bases are TGTGCCTGGGTATACAGGGTGGGCACTGAAGCTTTCTTT.

The chain employs TRBV9 and TRBJ2-3; D remains ambiguous. V was pared by 0 bases and J by 7 bases, with 9 bases between. The CDR3 loop spans 13 amino acids. CDR1 and CDR2 from the germline V gene are SGDLS and YYNGEE. The CDR3 sequence is CASSVANINTQYF. In nucleotides, the CDR3 is TGTGCCAGCAGCGTAGCTAATATTAATACGCAGTATTTT. Based on the CDR3 plus reference TRBV9 and TRBJ2-3, the full variable domain is DSGVTQTPKHLITATGQRVTLRCSPRSGDLSVYWYQQSLDQGLQFLIQYYNGEERAKGNILERFSAQQFPDLHSELNLSSLELGDSALYFCASSVANINTQYFGPGTRLTVL.